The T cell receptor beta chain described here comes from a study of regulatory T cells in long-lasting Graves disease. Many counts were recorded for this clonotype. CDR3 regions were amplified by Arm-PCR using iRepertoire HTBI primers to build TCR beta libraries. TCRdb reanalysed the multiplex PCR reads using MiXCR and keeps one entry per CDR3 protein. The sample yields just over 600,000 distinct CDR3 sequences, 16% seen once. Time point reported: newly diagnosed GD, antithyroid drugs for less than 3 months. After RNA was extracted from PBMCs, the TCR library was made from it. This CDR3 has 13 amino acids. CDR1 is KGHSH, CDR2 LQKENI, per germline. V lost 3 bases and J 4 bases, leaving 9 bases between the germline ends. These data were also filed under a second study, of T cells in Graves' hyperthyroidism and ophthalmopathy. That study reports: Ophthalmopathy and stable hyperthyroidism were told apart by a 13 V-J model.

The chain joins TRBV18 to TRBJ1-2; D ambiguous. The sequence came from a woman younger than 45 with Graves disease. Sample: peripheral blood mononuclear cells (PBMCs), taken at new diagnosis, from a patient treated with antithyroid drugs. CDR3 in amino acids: CASSPTGIYGYTF. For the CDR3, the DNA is TGTGCCAGCTCACCCACGGGCATCTATGGCTACACCTTC.